The rows below give T cell receptor beta chains drawn from one sample of a study of control samples from healthy donors and cancer patients. Here immunoSEQ multiplex PCR was the method, and the copy in TCRdb shows in-frame clones only, minus some. The sample comprises 64,000 or so clones, about 92% of which are singletons, and 1.7% rests with the top ten. Specimen: PBMCs. The receptors here all came from a middle-aged man with colorectal cancer. The CDR3 runs from the conserved cysteine through the conserved F or W. D genes are given only for firm matches. Clone size is stated in some rows and not others, as once, few, many or a class when expanded.

d_call: -; clone_size: -; v_call: TRBV11-3; j_call: TRBJ2-5; cdr3_nt: TGTGCCAGCAGCTTAGTGGGGGGCCAAGAGACCCAGTACTTC; cdr3_aa: CASSLVGGQETQYF
d_call: -; clone_size: once; v_call: TRBV12-3/TRBV12-4; j_call: TRBJ2-7; cdr3_nt: TGTGCCAGCAGTTTAGGGGCTTACTACGAGCAGTACTTC; cdr3_aa: CASSLGAYYEQYF
d_call: -; clone_size: -; v_call: TRBV6-2/TRBV6-3; j_call: TRBJ1-5; cdr3_nt: TGTGCCAGCAGTTACGTGGCGGGGGCTAATCAGCCCCAGCATTTT; cdr3_aa: CASSYVAGANQPQHF
d_call: TRBD1; clone_size: -; v_call: TRBV6-5; j_call: TRBJ2-7; cdr3_nt: TGTGCCAGCAGGAAGACAGGGTTGGGAAACGAGCAGTACTTC; cdr3_aa: CASRKTGLGNEQYF
d_call: -; clone_size: -; v_call: TRBV5-4; j_call: TRBJ2-1; cdr3_nt: TGTGCCAGCAGCTTGGCGGCAGGGGGGAACAATGAGCAGTTCTTC; cdr3_aa: CASSLAAGGNNEQFF
d_call: -; clone_size: -; v_call: TRBV10-2; j_call: TRBJ1-4; cdr3_nt: TGCGCCAGCAGGGACCGCCCTAATGAAAAACTGTTTTTT; cdr3_aa: CASRDRPNEKLFF
d_call: -; clone_size: once; v_call: TRBV6-1; j_call: TRBJ2-7; cdr3_nt: TGTGCCAGCAGTGAAGCTGGTACAGACGAGCAGTACTTC; cdr3_aa: CASSEAGTDEQYF
d_call: -; clone_size: -; v_call: TRBV27; j_call: TRBJ1-1; cdr3_nt: TGTGCCAGCAGCTTACACGGACTTTCAAACACTGAAGCTTTCTTT; cdr3_aa: CASSLHGLSNTEAFF
d_call: -; clone_size: -; v_call: TRBV7-2; j_call: TRBJ1-2; cdr3_nt: TGTGCCAGCACCCACTCCCCGGGGTTGAATGGCTACACCTTC; cdr3_aa: CASTHSPGLNGYTF
d_call: TRBD1; clone_size: -; v_call: TRBV19; j_call: TRBJ1-5; cdr3_nt: TGTGCCAGTAGTGACTCCGAACAGGGGATGGTGTGGAATCAGCCCCAGCATTTT; cdr3_aa: CASSDSEQGMVWNQPQHF
d_call: TRBD1; clone_size: -; v_call: TRBV2; j_call: TRBJ2-5; cdr3_nt: TGTGCCAGCAGTCGCCTTCCTCCGGGACAGGGAGAGACCCAGTACTTC; cdr3_aa: CASSRLPPGQGETQYF
d_call: -; clone_size: -; v_call: TRBV20-1; j_call: TRBJ1-5; cdr3_nt: TGCAGTGCTAGTATTGGCGCTGCCGATCAGCCCCAGCATTTT; cdr3_aa: CSASIGAADQPQHF
d_call: -; clone_size: -; v_call: TRBV7-3; j_call: TRBJ2-1; cdr3_nt: TGTGCCAGCAGCTTAACGACCCTAGGTGCGGGGCAGGAGTGGGCGCAGTTCTTC; cdr3_aa: CASSLTTLGAGQEWAQFF
d_call: TRBD2; clone_size: -; v_call: TRBV7-2; j_call: TRBJ2-7; cdr3_nt: TGTGCCAGCAGCTCGGGACTAGCGGGGTACGAGCAGTACTTC; cdr3_aa: CASSSGLAGYEQYF
d_call: TRBD1; clone_size: -; v_call: TRBV7-9; j_call: TRBJ1-2; cdr3_nt: TGTGCCAGCAGCTTGGGACAGCTCTATGGCTACACCTTC; cdr3_aa: CASSLGQLYGYTF
d_call: -; clone_size: -; v_call: TRBV10-1; j_call: TRBJ2-7; cdr3_nt: TGCGCCAGCAGCCCCCGACAAAGTAGATCCGAGCAGTACTTC; cdr3_aa: CASSPRQSRSEQYF
d_call: -; clone_size: once; v_call: TRBV5-1; j_call: TRBJ1-2; cdr3_nt: TGCGCCAGCAGCCCGGGAGAGGGTAAGGGTGGCTACACCTTC; cdr3_aa: CASSPGEGKGGYTF
d_call: -; clone_size: -; v_call: TRBV30; j_call: TRBJ2-1; cdr3_nt: TGTGCCTGGAAGGCGGGGGCCTCCCACAATGAGCAGTTCTTC; cdr3_aa: CAWKAGASHNEQFF
d_call: -; clone_size: -; v_call: TRBV7-2; j_call: TRBJ1-1; cdr3_nt: TGTGCCAGCAGCTCTTTTACGAGCACTGAAGCTTTCTTT; cdr3_aa: CASSSFTSTEAFF
d_call: TRBD1; clone_size: once; v_call: TRBV6-5; j_call: TRBJ1-5; cdr3_nt: TGTGCCAGCAGGACAGGGGGGAGCAATCAGCCCCAGCATTTT; cdr3_aa: CASRTGGSNQPQHF
d_call: TRBD1; clone_size: -; v_call: TRBV24-1; j_call: TRBJ1-2; cdr3_nt: TGTGCCACCAGTGGGGACAGGGGCTATGGCTACACCTTC; cdr3_aa: CATSGDRGYGYTF
d_call: -; clone_size: -; v_call: TRBV5-1; j_call: TRBJ1-1; cdr3_nt: TGCGCCAGCAGCCCCAGAGGAGGGTCCGTCAACACTGAAGCTTTCTTT; cdr3_aa: CASSPRGGSVNTEAFF
d_call: TRBD2; clone_size: -; v_call: TRBV3-1/TRBV3-2; j_call: TRBJ2-7; cdr3_nt: TGTGCCAGCAGCCTGAGTAGCGGGGGATTACTGTACTTC; cdr3_aa: CASSLSSGGLLYF